This entry is about one TCR beta chain. What this receptor recognizes is not known. Base qualities are missing; no much larger clone stands one base away. This record comes from a study of shared clonotypes between healthy human individuals (dated by TCRdb to 2020 to 2022). Study-wide context: A few men and a couple of women, aged 18 to 49 years, made up the cohort. For each donor, three plates each were used for CD4 naive and CD4 memory, two plates were used for CD8 naive, and one plate was used for CD8 memory. To estimate repertoire size and how much clonotypes are shared between individuals, the study performed deep sequencing of blood TCR repertoires from about 5 healthy adults. To increase sequencing depth and limit assay-specific biases, different laboratories used diverse techniques to prepare libraries and sequence TCR repertoires. Leukapheresis yielded between about 0.85 and 10 billion PBMCs per donor. General findings and caveats noted by the study authors: Larger estimated clonotype richness was generally found for naive subsets than for memory subsets. The genetic and exposure-history diversity represented was limited by the small number of donors. Sampling was limited to blood, and TCR repertoires in tissue likely differ from TCR repertoires in blood. Clonotypes shared by all four sorted-subset donors showed higher generation probabilities than non-shared clonotypes. When a handful of donors were compared, the shared fraction of clonotypes was around 5% for naive CD4, about 4% for naive CD8, 2% to 2.5% for memory CD4, and less than 0.5% for memory CD8. Pairwise subsampling led to the expectation that sequencing depth would affect the degree of clonotype sharing among donors. Even with the large sequencing depth, rarefaction of the sorted-subset datasets indicated that sequencing was incomplete.

CD8 naive samples were obtained by positive selection for CCR7 among CD45RO-negative cells, yielding a CD45RA+CCR7+ population from which TemRA cells were excluded. Healthy HIV-negative adults with no recently reported acute infections or vaccinations were included as donors. Only Caucasian adults living in Nashville, Tennessee, USA were represented among the donors. Blood was obtained by leukapheresis, after which PBMCs were separated by Ficoll-Histopaque density gradient centrifugation and cryopreserved in liquid nitrogen vapor phase. Analytical flow cytometry was used to check the purity and quantity of each magnetically sorted T cell population. Each sorted fraction had its genomic DNA isolated and then quantified by UV absorbance on a Nanodrop 2000c. TCR CDR3 regions were amplified from genomic DNA by multiplex PCR using the deep immunoSEQ assay. For each cell subset, the extracted genomic DNA was distributed evenly across all wells of several immunoSEQ 96-well plates, and each plate served as one replicate. Each replicate PCR for sorted subsets received 150 to 250 ng genomic DNA, equal to 28,000 or so T cell genomes. Purified libraries were quantified with a Qubit 3.0 fluorometer, sized on a Bioanalyzer 2100, and re-quantified with the KAPA Library Quantification kit. Every immunoSEQ 96-well plate was sequenced on a separate single-read 150-cycle Illumina NextSeq 550 flow cell. On the authors' methods: The immunoSEQ output contained only junctional sequences without quality scores, so filtering could not match that applied to full-length reads. Sequences were annotated with PyIR, a Python wrapper for IgBLAST v1.9, and V/J genes and CDR3 were assigned using IMGT germline references. Any read was removed if the V/J assignment was weak (E-value above 1e-6), the CDR3 was missing, or the read contained stop codons, out-of-frame junctions, or ambiguous translated residues. A V3J clonotype was defined by an identical inferred V gene, J gene, and CDR3 amino acid sequence. Percentage overlap between repertoires was calculated by dividing the number of shared unique clonotypes by the size of the smaller repertoire. Repertoire richness was assessed with RTK rarefaction, the Chao1 estimator, and Recon v2.1 estimates of unobserved clonotypes. OLGA was used to compute generation probabilities for all TCRbeta clonotypes that the gDNA method yielded from a few donors. Imported from immuneACCESS, the table was reduced by TCRdb to in-frame sequences with V and J called. These copies leave out some clones; in studies compared against another copy, an unresolved V gene accounts for under half, and the cause of the remainder is not known. The V and J calls and clone size are taken from that table; D and trimming were inferred from the DNA. In all, the sample holds some 2.1 million clones, and about 95% of those were seen once. 0.85% to 1.2% of the sample rests with the top ten.

The germline V gene (reference sequence) gives CDR1 as MNHEY and CDR2 as SMNVEV. The CDR3 contains 14 residues, cysteine and phenylalanine counted. Only the CDR3 region is kept as DNA, spanning 42 bases read in frame from base 1. V and J are truncated by 6 bases and 2 bases respectively, leaving an intervening sequence of 14 bases. This TCR derives from a man aged 18 to 30 in good health. Sequenced input: naive CD8+ T cells sorted from blood. What this sample's cell subset or site label stands for: CD45RA+CCR7+. The sequence is built from TRBV27 and TRBJ2-7, with the D gene too uncertain to name. The DNA is as follows: TGTGCCAGCAGCCCAAGAGGCCCCCCCTACGAGCAGTACTTC. It translates to CASSPRGPPYEQYF.